This T cell receptor (beta chain) came from a study of T-cell memory formation after mild COVID-19. Study results and caveats: A subset of responding clones appeared in pre-infection memory, suggesting cross-reactive memory joined.

TCRdb independently ran MiXCR on the 5' RACE reads; one entry per CDR3 protein. The sample has more than 200,000 distinct CDR3 sequences, less than 20% seen once. In the case of this clonotype: Its specificity is not known.

The sample comprised PBMCs or a T cell subset sorted from them (not recorded which). The sequence was collected from a man aged 18 to 29 who had mild COVID-19 (a few samples of this study predate the infection). Cell type and time point are not known.

For the CDR3, the DNA is TGTGCCAGCAGTTGGTCAGCAGGCCACAATGAGCAGTTCTTC. Translated, it gives CASSWSAGHNEQFF. The J gene is TRBJ2-1, the V gene TRBV28; D unclear. CDR1 is MDHEN and CDR2 is SYDVKM in the germline V gene. The CDR3 is 14 amino acids. Trimming removed 4 bases from V and 5 bases from J, with 12 bases in between.